Below, 15 T cell receptor beta chains from the same sample are listed, as sequenced in a study of T cell changes during pregnancy in multiple sclerosis. TCRdb's copy holds only in-frame clones and misses some; the assay was immunoSEQ multiplex PCR. The sample yields 45,000 to 65,000 clones, 92% seen once. The material sequenced was CD4+ T cells from peripheral blood mononuclear cells, taken after pregnancy. These receptors were obtained from a female donor with multiple sclerosis, enrolled in a pregnancy study.

The chain is built from TRBV28 and TRBJ2-1; 12 positions agree with TRBD2. This CDR3 is built from 17 residues. After removal of 6 bases from V and 9 bases from J, the junction contained 15 bases not matched to a gene. Germline CDR1 and CDR2: MDHEN and SYDVKM. The CDR3 loop reads CASSSPTSTSGRGEQFF. CDR3 DNA sequence: TGTGCCAGCAGCTCCCCAACATCGACTAGCGGGAGAGGTGAGCAGTTCTTC.

V and J are TRBV27 and TRBJ1-1; no definite D call. The CDR3 runs 11 residues. Germline V lookup: CDR1 MNHEY, CDR2 SMNVEV (reference sequence). V shed 4 bases and J shed 4 bases, with 4 bases lying between them. In DNA, the CDR3 is TGTGCCAGCAGTTCCTCCACTGAAGCTTTCTTT. It translates to CASSSSTEAFF.

The rearrangement joins TRBV27 to TRBJ2-7; 10 nucleotides align to TRBD2. The germline gives CDR1 MNHEY, CDR2 SMNVEV (reference sequence). V dropped 5 bases and J dropped 2; count of bases not matched to a gene: 3. This CDR3 has 14 residues. CDR3: CASSTSGRAYEQYF. The CDR3 DNA is TGTGCCAGCAGTACCAGCGGGAGGGCCTACGAGCAGTACTTC.

This clone was picked up a small number of times. This chain joins TRBV7-8 and TRBJ1-5; 7 nucleotides match TRBD1. The CDR3 length is 14 residues. Trimming removed 5 bases from V and 5 bases from J; junction bases left unmatched: 6. Germline values: CDR1 SGHVS, CDR2 FQNEAQ. CDR3 amino acids: CASSQGQYYQPQHF. The CDR3, as DNA: TGTGCCAGCAGCCAGGGACAGTATTATCAGCCCCAGCATTTT.

This sequence joins TRBV7-8 and TRBJ2-1; the match to TRBD2 covers 9 bases. This CDR3 has 15 residues. Germline V gene sequence: CDR1 SGHVS, CDR2 FQNEAQ. The V gene end was trimmed by 1 base and the J gene end by 6 bases; junction bases not matched to a gene: 4. In DNA form, the CDR3 reads TGTGCCAGCAGCTTAGTAAGCGGGAGGTCCAATGAGCAGTTCTTC. Its translation is CASSLVSGRSNEQFF.

This chain uses TRBV4-2 with TRBJ2-1, with 11 bases matching TRBD2. CDR1 and CDR2 from the germline V gene are LGHNA and YNFKEQ. The ends lost 2 bases at V and 4 bases at J; junction bases unmatched: 10. CDR3 length: 18 amino acids. CDR3 in amino acids: CASSQPGGRTSGYNEQFF. DNA for the CDR3: TGTGCCAGCAGCCAACCGGGAGGAAGGACTAGCGGGTACAATGAGCAGTTCTTC.

The J gene is TRBJ1-2, the V gene TRBV14, with D unresolved. The CDR3 spans 16 residues. Germline V gene data show CDR1 as SGHDN and CDR2 as FVKESK. Trimming took 2 bases from V and 6 from J, leaving 19 bases between them. The CDR3 is CASSQTSGGGGHGYTF. For the CDR3, the DNA is TGTGCCAGCAGCCAAACCTCAGGCGGCGGAGGCCATGGCTACACCTTC.

The J gene is TRBJ2-7, the V gene TRBV27, with TRBD1 matching 7 bases. CDR1 is MNHEY, CDR2 SMNVEV, per germline (reference sequence). The CDR3 contains 14 residues. The V segment lost 5 bases and the J segment 5 bases; nucleotides outside the gene matches: 9. The chain's CDR3 is CASSTYRGVHEQYF. For the CDR3, the DNA is TGTGCCAGCAGTACTTACAGGGGAGTCCACGAGCAGTACTTC.

This clone was detected once. The chain uses TRBV4-2 and TRBJ1-2, with D possibly TRBD1 on 6 matching bases. V shed 3 bases and J shed 8 bases, with 16 bases lying between them. The CDR3 runs to 14 residues. The germline V gene encodes CDR1 LGHNA and CDR2 YNFKEQ. CDR3 region: CASSQGVGAKGYTF. The CDR3 DNA reads as TGTGCCAGCAGCCAGGGTGTGGGGGCGAAAGGCTACACCTTC.

The genes are TRBV18 and TRBJ1-2; 9 nucleotides line up with TRBD1. The CDR3 consists of 14 residues. Germline CDR1 KGHSH, CDR2 LQKENI. V dropped 3 bases and J dropped 5; count of bases not matched to a gene: 4. As DNA, the CDR3 is TGTGCCAGCTCACCCCCGACAGGGGGATATGGCTACACCTTC. Its protein product is CASSPPTGGYGYTF.

The rearrangement joins TRBV7-6 to TRBJ1-4; 7 bases line up with TRBD1. V was pared by 3 bases and J by 5 bases, with 0 bases of the junction left unmatched. Per germline, CDR1 SGHVS and CDR2 FNYEAQ. The CDR3 spans 13 residues. The CDR3 loop is CASSLTGNEKLFF. CDR3 sequence (DNA): TGTGCCAGCAGCTTGACAGGGAATGAAAAACTGTTTTTT.

The chain uses TRBV19 and TRBJ2-2; D perhaps matches TRBD2 (5 bases). The CDR3 totals 15 residues. Germline-derived CDR1 and CDR2 are LNHDA and SQIVND (reference sequence). Deletions cut 1 base from V and 3 bases from J, with 9 bases between. CDR3 protein: CASSIGGRYTGELFF. DNA of the CDR3: TGTGCCAGTAGTATAGGTGGGAGATACACCGGGGAGCTGTTTTTT.

This chain joins TRBV11-2 and TRBJ2-1; 10 nucleotides agree with TRBD2. CDR3 length equals 16 residues. With 3 bases clipped from V and 5 bases from J, the junction kept 7 bases outside the gene matches. Germline CDR1 SGHAT, CDR2 FQNNGV. CDR3 region: CASSFVLAGGNNEQFF. CDR3 bases: TGTGCCAGCAGCTTCGTTTTAGCGGGAGGAAACAATGAGCAGTTCTTC.

This chain uses TRBV27 with TRBJ2-1; 8 bases fit TRBD2. The CDR3 extends over 17 amino acids. Per the germline V gene, CDR1 is MNHEY and CDR2 is SMNVEV (reference sequence). The junction had 8 bases not matched to a gene; V was cut back by 4 bases and J by 0 bases. As DNA, the CDR3 is TGTGCCAGCAGTTCCTCCCGCGGGAGGTTCTCCTACAATGAGCAGTTCTTC. Translating it yields CASSSSRGRFSYNEQFF.

This clone was seen only once. The chain links TRBV7-2 to TRBJ1-5; TRBD1 might be the D (6 bases). V was clipped by 3 bases and J by 3 bases, with 12 bases between them. The CDR3 has 15 residues. Germline loops: CDR1 SGHTA, CDR2 FQGNSA. CDR3 DNA: TGTGCCAGCAGCTTTGCACAGGGCCACAATCAGCCCCAGCATTTT. Protein product: CASSFAQGHNQPQHF.